This T cell receptor beta chain emerged from a study of regulatory T cells in long-lasting Graves disease. Study summary: Antithyroid drugs had been taken by newly diagnosed Graves' patients for under 3 months.

The CDR3 extends over 15 amino acids. V was clipped by 6 bases and J by 3 bases; unmatched bases: 5. The germline CDR1 and CDR2 sequences are ENHRY and SYGVKD. Time point indicated: newly diagnosed GD, antithyroid drugs for less than 3 months. Making the TCR library involved RNA that had been extracted from PBMCs. With iRepertoire HTBI primers and Arm-PCR of CDR3 regions, TCR beta libraries were built. A single record per CDR3 protein comes from TCRdb applying MiXCR to the multiplex PCR reads. In the table there are hundreds of thousands of distinct CDR3 sequences, around 17% of which are singletons. This clonotype was found many times. The sample was also linked to a second study, of T cells in Graves' hyperthyroidism and ophthalmopathy. As reported in that work: Together with thyroid ultrasound, orbital computed tomography, serum thyroxine and TRAb, clinical symptoms were used for diagnoses. During a first-round RT-PCR of the TCR CDR3, the HTBI primer set was used.

This chain connects TRBV10-3 to TRBJ2-1, with TRBD2 matching 10 bases. The source of this sequence is a woman aged 30 to 39 with Graves disease. Sequences were derived from peripheral blood mononuclear cells (PBMCs), sampled at new diagnosis, from a patient treated with antithyroid drugs. Here the CDR3 reads CAIRNIAGGYNEQFF. In DNA, the CDR3 is TGTGCCATCAGGAACATAGCGGGAGGCTACAATGAGCAGTTCTTC.